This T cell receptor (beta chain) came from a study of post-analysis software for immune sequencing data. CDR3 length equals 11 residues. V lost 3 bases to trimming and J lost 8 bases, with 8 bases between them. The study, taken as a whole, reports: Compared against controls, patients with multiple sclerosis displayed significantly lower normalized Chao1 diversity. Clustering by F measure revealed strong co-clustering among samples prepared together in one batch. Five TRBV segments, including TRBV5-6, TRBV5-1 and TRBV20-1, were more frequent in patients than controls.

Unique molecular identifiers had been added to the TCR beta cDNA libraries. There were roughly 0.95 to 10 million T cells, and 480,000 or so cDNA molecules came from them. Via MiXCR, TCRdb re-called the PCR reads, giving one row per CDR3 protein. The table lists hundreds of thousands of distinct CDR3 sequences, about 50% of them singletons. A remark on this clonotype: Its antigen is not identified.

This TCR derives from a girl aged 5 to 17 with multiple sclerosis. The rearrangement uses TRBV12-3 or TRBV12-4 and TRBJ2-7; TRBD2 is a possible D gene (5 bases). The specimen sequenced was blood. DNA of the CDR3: TGTGCCAGCAGTTTCGGGGTGAAGCAGTACTTC. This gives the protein CASSFGVKQYF.